This T cell receptor beta chain was sequenced during a study of shared clonotypes between healthy human individuals. This CDR3 is 17 amino acids long. The V and J ends lost 3 bases and 2 bases, in that order; junction bases with no gene match: 2. CDR1 and CDR2 (germline): SGHTS, YDEGEE. About this clone itself: This may arise from a read error, as a much more abundant clone is one base away.

Sequencing was performed with immunoSEQ multiplex PCR; in TCRdb, only in-frame clones are kept and a portion is missing. The data contain around 750,000 clones, under 80% of them seen just once; the ten biggest clones take up roughly 1.7%. Sequenced material: memory CD4+ T cells sorted from blood. Subset meaning: CD45RA-negative fraction. The receptor was isolated from a woman in her twenties or thirties in good health. The chain recombines TRBV5-8 with TRBJ2-1; 16 bases align to TRBD2. The CDR3 protein is CASSSGTSGRAYNEQFF. The CDR3 bases are TGTGCCAGCAGCTCCGGGACTAGCGGGAGGGCCTACAATGAGCAGTTCTTC.